These 5 T cell receptor beta chains originate from one sample sequenced in a study of cytomegalovirus exposure and HLA in healthy donors. PCR amplification relied on 60 Vbeta primers (plus 13 Jbeta primers). Measured with immunoSEQ multiplex PCR; TCRdb has only the in-frame clones, and not every one. The sample consists of about 150,000 clones, roughly 70% of them appearing once. Sequencing was carried out using PBMCs. The receptors shown here come from a woman aged 60-75 years in good health and CMV-seropositive.

CDR3: CASSWRSGGRYNEQFF. DNA of the CDR3: TGTGCCAGCAGCTGGCGCAGCGGCGGGAGATACAATGAGCAGTTCTTC. The V call is TRBV11-1, the J call TRBJ2-1; TRBD2 matches at 7 bases. The CDR3 has 16 residues. The V gene end was trimmed by 4 bases and the J gene end by 4 bases; junction bases not matched to a gene: 10. The germline V gene has CDR1 SGHAT and CDR2 FQDESV (reference sequence).

The chain has TRBV2 and TRBJ1-1; D not certain. Trimming removed 3 bases from V and 9 bases from J, with 20 bases in between. The CDR3 has 15 residues. Germline V gene sequence: CDR1 SNHLY, CDR2 FYNNEI. As DNA, the CDR3 is TGTGCCAGCAGTGACCCTAGAACGGGAGCAAACAAAGCTTTCTTT. The encoded protein is CASSDPRTGANKAFF. Based on the CDR3 plus reference TRBV2 and TRBJ1-1, the full variable domain is EPEVTQTPSHQVTQMGQEVILRCVPISNHLYFYWYRQILGQKVEFLVSFYNNEISEKSEIFDDQFSVERPDGSNFTLKIRSTKLEDSAMYFCASSDPRTGANKAFFGQGTRLTVV.

This chain connects TRBV19 to TRBJ1-2; 7 bases are shared with TRBD1. V trimming: 5 bases; J trimming: 5 bases; junction bases outside the gene matches: 8. The CDR3 has 14 amino acids. In germline, CDR1 is LNHDA, CDR2 SQIVND (reference sequence). CDR3 coding DNA: TGTGCCAGTAGTCCAGGGACAGTTTCGTATGGCTACACCTTC. Protein: CASSPGTVSYGYTF.

The chain employs TRBV7-9 and TRBJ1-6; 7 positions match TRBD1. Germline V gives CDR1 SEHNR, CDR2 FQNEAQ (reference sequence). With 1 base clipped from V and 5 bases from J, the junction kept 5 bases outside the gene matches. This CDR3 comprises 16 residues. The CDR3 spells CASSLGLGQNNSPLHF. The CDR3 coding sequence is TGTGCCAGCAGCTTAGGGTTGGGACAGAATAATTCACCCCTCCACTTT.

The V call is TRBV7-9, the J call TRBJ2-1, with TRBD2 matching 7 bases. The germline V gene encodes CDR1 SEHNR and CDR2 FQNEAQ (reference sequence). The length of the CDR3 is 15 residues. J lost 6 bases, V lost 4 bases, and 9 bases had no gene match. The DNA of the CDR3 is TGTGCCAGCAGCTCCCGGGACTACCCCTCCAATGAGCAGTTCTTC. Translated: CASSSRDYPSNEQFF. Complete variable domain (other parts from reference TRBV7-9 and TRBJ2-1): DTGVSQNPRHKITKRGQNVTFRCDPISEHNRLYWYRQTLGQGPEFLTYFQNEAQLEKSRLLSDRFSAERPKGSFSTLEIQRTEQGDSAMYLCASSSRDYPSNEQFFGPGTRLTVL.